This T cell receptor beta chain was found in a study of blood T cell repertoires in COVID-19. Looking at the study overall: T cells, B-cell-depleted T cells, or PBMCs supplied cDNA or gDNA.

The length of the CDR3 is 16 residues. CDR1 and CDR2 from the germline V gene are KGHDR and SFDVKD. Between the trimmed V and J ends, which lost 5 bases and 2 bases, there was a span of 16 bases. Original analysis: The authors estimated nucleated cell counts from reference gene primer amplification. The table came from immunoSEQ multiplex PCR; TCRdb's copy has only in-frame clones and leaves some out. The D gene and trimming were derived from the DNA, and the V and J assignments and clone size from that table. The repertoire holds 250,000 to 300,000 clones, with roughly nine tenths as singletons. The chain carries TRBV24-1 and TRBJ2-3; maybe TRBD2 (6 bases). Sequencing was carried out using peripheral blood. This TCR was recovered from a woman aged 25 to 45 with COVID-19, enrolled during active disease. This CDR3 is CATSGRETYYTDTQYF. CDR3 in DNA: TGTGCCACCAGTGGACGGGAGACCTATTACACAGATACGCAGTATTTT.